By sample share, the clone carrying this TCR beta chain is large (0.1 to 1%). This sample is part of a study of immune reconstitution after stem cell transplant in scleroderma. TCRdb re-called the RT-PCR reads through MiXCR, storing one row per CDR3 protein. Among 500 or so distinct CDR3 sequences listed, under 25% were seen once. V lost 6 bases to trimming and J lost 2 bases, with 10 bases between them. CDR1 MGHDK and CDR2 SYGVNS come from the germline V gene. The CDR3 is 13 amino acids. The chain employs TRBV25-1 and TRBJ1-1, with D unresolved. This sample was obtained before or after autologous hematopoietic stem cell transplantation (not recorded which). The receptor comes from a female donor with systemic sclerosis. CDR3 sequence: CASSPTANTEAFF. CDR3 nucleotide sequence: TGTGCCAGCAGCCCAACAGCCAACACTGAAGCTTTCTTT.